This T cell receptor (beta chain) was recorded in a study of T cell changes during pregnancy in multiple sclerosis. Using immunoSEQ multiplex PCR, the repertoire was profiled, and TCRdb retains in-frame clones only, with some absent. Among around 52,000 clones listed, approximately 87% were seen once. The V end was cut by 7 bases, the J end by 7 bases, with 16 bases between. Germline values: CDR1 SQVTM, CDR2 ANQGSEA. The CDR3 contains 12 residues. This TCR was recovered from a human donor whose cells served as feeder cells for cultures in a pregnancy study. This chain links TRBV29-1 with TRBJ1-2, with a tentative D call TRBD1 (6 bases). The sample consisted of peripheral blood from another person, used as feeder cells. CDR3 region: CSAGGGLSGYTF. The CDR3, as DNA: TGCAGCGCCGGAGGGGGGTTATCTGGCTACACCTTC.